One T cell receptor beta chain is described in this entry. The method was immunoSEQ multiplex PCR; TCRdb's version includes in-frame clones alone and lacks a portion of them. The repertoire includes roughly 420,000 clones, approximately 88% of them detected once, and over 0.9% sits in the top ten. This sample stems from a study of blood T cell repertoires in COVID-19. Study-wide background: Material from acute and convalescent COVID-19 was sourced from the United States, Italy and Spain. Sources were T cells, B-cell-depleted T cells, or PBMCs; the material itself was cDNA or gDNA.

The CDR3 loop spans 14 amino acids. In germline, CDR1 is KGHSH, CDR2 LQKENI. V lost 3 bases to trimming and J lost 1 base, with 9 bases between them. This chain connects TRBV18 to TRBJ1-2, with D maybe TRBD1 (6 bases). The clonotype originates from a woman in her thirties with acute COVID-19. Input material: PBMCs or T cells enriched from blood (not recorded which). DNA for the CDR3: TGTGCCAGCTCACCTCCGGACAGTAACTATGGCTACACCTTC. Protein product: CASSPPDSNYGYTF.